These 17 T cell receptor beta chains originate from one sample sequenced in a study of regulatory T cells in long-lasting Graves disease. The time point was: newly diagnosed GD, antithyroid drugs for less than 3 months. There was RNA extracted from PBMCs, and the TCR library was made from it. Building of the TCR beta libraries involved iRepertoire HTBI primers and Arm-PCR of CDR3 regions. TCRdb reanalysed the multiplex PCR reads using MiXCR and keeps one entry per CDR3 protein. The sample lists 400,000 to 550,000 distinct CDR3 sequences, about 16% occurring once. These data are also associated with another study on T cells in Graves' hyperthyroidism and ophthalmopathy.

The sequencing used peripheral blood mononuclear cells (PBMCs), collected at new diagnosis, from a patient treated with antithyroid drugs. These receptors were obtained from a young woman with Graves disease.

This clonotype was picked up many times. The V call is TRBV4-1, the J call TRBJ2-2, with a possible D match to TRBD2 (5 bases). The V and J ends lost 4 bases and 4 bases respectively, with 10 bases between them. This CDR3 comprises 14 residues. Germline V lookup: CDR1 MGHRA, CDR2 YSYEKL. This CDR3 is CASSPTSSTGELFF. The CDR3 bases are TGCGCCAGCAGCCCTACTAGTTCCACCGGGGAGCTGTTTTTT.

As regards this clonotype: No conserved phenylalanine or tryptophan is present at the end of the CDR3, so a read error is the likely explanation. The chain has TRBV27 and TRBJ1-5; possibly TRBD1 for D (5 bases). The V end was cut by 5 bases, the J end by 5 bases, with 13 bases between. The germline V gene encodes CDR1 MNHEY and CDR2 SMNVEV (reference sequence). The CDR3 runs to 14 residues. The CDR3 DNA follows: TGTGCCAGCAGTGACCCGGGCAGGGATCAGCCCCAGCATTCT. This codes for CASSDPGRDQPQHS.

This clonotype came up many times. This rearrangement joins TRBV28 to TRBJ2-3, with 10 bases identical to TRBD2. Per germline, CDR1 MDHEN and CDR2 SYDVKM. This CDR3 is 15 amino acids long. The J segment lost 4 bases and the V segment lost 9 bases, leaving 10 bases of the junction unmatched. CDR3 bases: TGTGCCAGTGCCGGGACTAGCGTTTGGGCAGATACGCAGTATTTT. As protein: CASAGTSVWADTQYF. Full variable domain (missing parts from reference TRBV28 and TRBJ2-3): DVKVTQSSRYLVKRTGEKVFLECVQDMDHENMFWYRQDPGLGLRLIYFSYDVKMKEKGDIPEGYSVSREKKERFSLILESASTNQTSMYLCASAGTSVWADTQYFGPGTRLTVL.

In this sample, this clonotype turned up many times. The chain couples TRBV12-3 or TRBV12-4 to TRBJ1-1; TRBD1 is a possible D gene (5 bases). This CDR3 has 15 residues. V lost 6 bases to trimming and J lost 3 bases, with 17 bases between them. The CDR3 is CASRSRQSGDTEAFF. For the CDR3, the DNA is TGTGCCAGCAGAAGCCGACAGTCCGGGGACACTGAAGCTTTCTTT.

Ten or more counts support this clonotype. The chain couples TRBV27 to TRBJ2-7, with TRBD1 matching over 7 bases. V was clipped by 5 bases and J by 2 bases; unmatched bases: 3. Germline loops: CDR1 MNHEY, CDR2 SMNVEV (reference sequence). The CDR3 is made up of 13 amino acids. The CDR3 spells CASSKQGAYEQYF. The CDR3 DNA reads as TGTGCCAGCAGTAAGCAGGGGGCCTACGAGCAGTACTTC.

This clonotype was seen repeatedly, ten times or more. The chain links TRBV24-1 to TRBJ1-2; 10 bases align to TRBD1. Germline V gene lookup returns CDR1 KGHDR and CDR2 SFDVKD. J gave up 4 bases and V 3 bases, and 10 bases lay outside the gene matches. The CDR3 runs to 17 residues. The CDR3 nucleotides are TGTGCCACCAGTGATGACGAACCGTGGACAGGGGGCTATGGCTACACCTTC. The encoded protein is CATSDDEPWTGGYGYTF.

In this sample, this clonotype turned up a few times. The CDR3 spells CASSLGTSRFTQYF. The CDR3 DNA follows: TGTGCCAGCAGCTTGGGGACTAGCCGATTTACGCAGTATTTT. The chain uses TRBV5-4 and TRBJ2-3; 8 nucleotides align to TRBD2. The CDR3 spans 14 residues. Looked up from germline, CDR1 is SGHNT and CDR2 is YYREEE (reference sequence). The ends lost 0 bases at V and 8 bases at J; junction bases unmatched: 5. Together with reference TRBV5-4 and TRBJ2-3, the CDR3 gives the full variable domain: ETGVTQSPTHLIKTRGQQVTLRCSSQSGHNTVSWYQQALGQGPQFIFQYYREEENGRGNFPPRFSGLQFPNYSSELNVNALELDDSALYLCASSLGTSRFTQYFGPGTRLTVL.

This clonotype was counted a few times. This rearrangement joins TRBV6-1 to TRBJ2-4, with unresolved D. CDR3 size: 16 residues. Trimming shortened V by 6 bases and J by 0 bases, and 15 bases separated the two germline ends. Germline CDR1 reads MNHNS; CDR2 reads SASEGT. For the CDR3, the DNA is TGTGCCAGCAGCGGTCGCACAGTACTAGCCAAAAACATTCAGTACTTC. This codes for CASSGRTVLAKNIQYF.

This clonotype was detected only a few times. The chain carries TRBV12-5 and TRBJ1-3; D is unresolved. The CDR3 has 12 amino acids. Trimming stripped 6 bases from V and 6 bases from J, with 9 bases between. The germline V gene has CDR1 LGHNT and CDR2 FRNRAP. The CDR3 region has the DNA TGTGCTAGTGGCCGAATCCAAAACACCATATATTTT. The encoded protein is CASGRIQNTIYF.

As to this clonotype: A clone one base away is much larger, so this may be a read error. In DNA, the CDR3 is TGTGCCAGCAGTCACCGGGGTATTAGGTCCTACGAGCAGTACTTC. Its translation is CASSHRGIRSYEQYF. The V gene is TRBV3-1, the J gene TRBJ2-7; D is perhaps TRBD2 (5 bases). CDR3 size: 15 residues. The V gene's germline CDR1 is LGHDT and CDR2 YNNKEL (reference sequence). Trimming cost V 6 bases and J 1 base, with 16 bases left between them.

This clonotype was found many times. CDR3 loop: CASSLAVGGTGHRETQYF. The CDR3 bases are TGCGCCAGCAGCTTGGCCGTCGGAGGGACAGGCCACCGGGAGACCCAGTACTTC. V usage is TRBV5-1 and J usage is TRBJ2-5, with 8 bases lining up with TRBD1. The CDR3 is made up of 18 amino acids. Germline-derived CDR1 and CDR2 are SGHRS and YFSETQ. The J segment lost 5 bases and the V segment lost 0 bases, leaving 15 bases of the junction unmatched.

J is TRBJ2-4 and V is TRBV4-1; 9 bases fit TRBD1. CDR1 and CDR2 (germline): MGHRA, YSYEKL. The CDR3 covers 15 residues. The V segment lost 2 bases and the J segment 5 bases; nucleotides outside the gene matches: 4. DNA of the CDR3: TGCGCCAGCAGCCAACCGACAGGGGGGGAAAACATTCAGTACTTC. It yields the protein CASSQPTGGENIQYF.

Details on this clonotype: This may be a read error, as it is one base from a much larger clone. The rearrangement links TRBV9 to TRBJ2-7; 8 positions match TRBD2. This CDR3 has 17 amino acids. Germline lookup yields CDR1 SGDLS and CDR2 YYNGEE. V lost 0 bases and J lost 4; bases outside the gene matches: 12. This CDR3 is CASSVGAGEPSLYEQYF. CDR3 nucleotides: TGTGCCAGCAGCGTAGGAGCGGGAGAGCCCTCTTTGTACGAGCAGTACTTC.

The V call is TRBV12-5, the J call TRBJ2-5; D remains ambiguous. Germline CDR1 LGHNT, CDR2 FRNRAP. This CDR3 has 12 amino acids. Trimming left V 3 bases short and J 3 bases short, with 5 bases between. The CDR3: CASGFFKETQYF. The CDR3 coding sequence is TGTGCTAGTGGTTTCTTTAAAGAGACCCAGTACTTC. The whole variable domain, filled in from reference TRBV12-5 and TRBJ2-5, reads DARVTQTPRHKVTEMGQEVTMRCQPILGHNTVFWYRQTMMQGLELLAYFRNRAPLDDSGMPKDRFSAEMPDATLATLKIQPSEPRDSAVYFCASGFFKETQYFGPGTRLLVL.

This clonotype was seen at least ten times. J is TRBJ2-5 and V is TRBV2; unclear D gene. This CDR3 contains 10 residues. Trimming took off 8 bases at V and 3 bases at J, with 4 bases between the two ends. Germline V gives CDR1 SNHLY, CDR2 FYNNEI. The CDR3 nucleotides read TGTGCCAGCTATGAAGAGACCCAGTACTTC. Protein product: CASYEETQYF.

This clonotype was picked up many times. CDR3 region: CASSYGLSGTGYGYTF. As DNA, the CDR3 is TGTGCCAGCAGTTACGGACTCTCCGGGACCGGCTATGGCTACACCTTC. The V gene is TRBV6-2 or TRBV6-3, the J gene TRBJ1-2; tentatively, D is TRBD1 (5 bases). The ends were cut back, 2 bases at V and 4 bases at J, with 17 bases in the middle. Per germline, CDR1 MNHEY and CDR2 SVGEGT. This CDR3 region has 16 residues.

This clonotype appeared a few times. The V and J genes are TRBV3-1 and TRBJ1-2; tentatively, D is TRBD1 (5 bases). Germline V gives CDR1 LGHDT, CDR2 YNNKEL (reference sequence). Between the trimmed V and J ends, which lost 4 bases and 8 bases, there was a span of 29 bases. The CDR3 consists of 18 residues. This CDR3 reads CASSPRTRRDPQMWGYTF. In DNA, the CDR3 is TGTGCCAGCAGCCCCCGTACTCGCCGGGACCCTCAAATGTGGGGCTACACCTTC. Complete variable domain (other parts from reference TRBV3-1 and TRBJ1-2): DTAVSQTPKYLVTQMGNDKSIKCEQNLGHDTMYWYKQDSKKFLKIMFSYNNKELIINETVPNRFSPKSPDKAHLNLHINSLELGDSAVYFCASSPRTRRDPQMWGYTFGSGTRLTVV.